Listed here are 13 T cell receptor beta chains from one sample, sequenced in a study of T cell responses to AZD1222 COVID-19 vaccine. Assay used: immunoSEQ multiplex PCR; TCRdb lists only in-frame clones, some missing. The data hold over 100,000 clones, with approximately 90% observed a single time. The starting material was peripheral blood, obtained on day 0 of AZD1222 vaccination. The source is an adult in good health.

This clone was recorded once. CDR3 DNA: TGCGCCAGCAGCCGCGGGGCGAGCGGGAAAGAGACCCAGTACTTC. This codes for CASSRGASGKETQYF. This rearrangement joins TRBV5-1 to TRBJ2-5, with 7 bases that match TRBD2. With V trimmed by 4 bases and J by 3 bases, 9 bases remained unmatched. Germline V CDR1 and CDR2: SGHRS, YFSETQ. This CDR3 has 15 residues.

This chain joins TRBV19 and TRBJ1-6, with D unclear. The CDR3 is made up of 17 amino acids. V lost 1 base and J 0 bases, leaving 10 bases between the germline ends. Per germline, CDR1 LNHDA and CDR2 SQIVND (reference sequence). CDR3 DNA sequence: TGTGCCAGTAGTATAGCGAGGAGGAGCTCCTATAATTCACCCCTCCACTTT. Protein product: CASSIARRSSYNSPLHF.

The chain carries TRBV19 and TRBJ1-1; D is unclear. The CDR3 covers 15 residues. Germline lookup yields CDR1 LNHDA and CDR2 SQIVND (reference sequence). V lost 3 bases to trimming and J lost 3 bases, with 14 bases between them. The CDR3 reads CASSIGRAGDTEAFF. CDR3 nucleotides: TGTGCCAGTAGTATCGGAAGAGCCGGGGACACTGAAGCTTTCTTT. The whole variable domain, remainder taken from reference TRBV19 and TRBJ1-1, is DGGITQSPKYLFRKEGQNVTLSCEQNLNHDAMYWYRQDPGQGLRLIYYSQIVNDFQKGDIAEGYSVSREKKESFPLTVTSAQKNPTAFYLCASSIGRAGDTEAFFGQGTRLTVV.

This rearrangement joins TRBV2 to TRBJ2-7, with no clear D. V was cut by 6 bases and J by 2 bases, with 14 bases left in between. The CDR3 totals 14 residues. Germline CDR1 and CDR2: SNHLY and FYNNEI. CDR3: CASRTHPGPYEQYF. In DNA, the CDR3 is TGTGCCAGCAGGACCCACCCCGGCCCCTACGAGCAGTACTTC.

The J gene is TRBJ2-7, the V gene TRBV7-9; 8 bases are a match to TRBD1. Germline lookup yields CDR1 SEHNR and CDR2 FQNEAQ (reference sequence). Germline trimming cut 8 bases from V and 11 bases from J; bases unmatched to any gene: 14. There are 13 residues in the CDR3. The CDR3 spells CASQLLAGGSKYF. The CDR3 DNA sequence: TGTGCCAGCCAGCTTCTTGCAGGGGGCTCGAAGTACTTC.

The J gene is TRBJ1-2, the V gene TRBV30; TRBD1 agrees at 7 bases. Trimming took 0 bases from V and 10 from J; bases not matched to a gene: 8. The CDR3 has 13 residues. CDR1 and CDR2 (germline): GTSNPN, SVGIG (reference sequence). The CDR3 DNA sequence: TGTGCCTGGAGTGTAATAGGGGGCGGATTCTACACCTTC. Translated, it gives CAWSVIGGGFYTF.

V and J are TRBV3-1 (or the pseudogene TRBV3-2) and TRBJ2-1, with D possibly being TRBD1 (6 bases). The CDR3 runs to 15 residues. In germline, CDR1 is LGHDT, CDR2 YNNKEL (reference sequence). V was clipped by 1 base and J by 5 bases, with 12 bases between them. The CDR3 DNA sequence: TGTGCCAGCAGCCAAGTGGGAGACAGGAACAATGAGCAGTTCTTC. Translation: CASSQVGDRNNEQFF.

The rearrangement joins TRBV27 to TRBJ2-7; D perhaps matches TRBD2 (8 bases). This CDR3 has 14 residues. V was shortened by 7 bases and J by 6 bases, with 19 bases between the two germline ends. The germline gives CDR1 MNHEY, CDR2 SMNVEV (reference sequence). CDR3 amino acids: CASTNSGAGGEQYF. The CDR3 DNA reads TGTGCCAGCACCAATAGCGGGGCAGGGGGCGAGCAGTACTTC.

The genes are TRBV3-1 (or the pseudogene TRBV3-2) and TRBJ2-7; D possibly corresponds to TRBD2 (5 bases). V was shortened by 0 bases and J by 2 bases, with 11 bases between the two germline ends. Germline V gene sequence: CDR1 LGHDT, CDR2 YNNKEL (reference sequence). The CDR3 is 15 amino acids. CDR3 loop: CASSQDPSSAYEQYF. CDR3 DNA sequence: TGTGCCAGCAGCCAAGACCCTAGCTCCGCCTACGAGCAGTACTTC.

The V call is TRBV28, the J call TRBJ2-1; 7 nucleotides line up with TRBD2. The CDR3 is made up of 14 amino acids. The germline CDR1 and CDR2 sequences are MDHEN and SYDVKM. Trimming at V came to 9 bases and at J to 3 bases, leaving 8 bases not matched to a gene. CDR3 sequence: CASLAAHGYNEQFF. In DNA form, the CDR3 reads TGTGCCAGTCTAGCGGCCCATGGCTACAATGAGCAGTTCTTC.

The chain combines TRBV10-2 with TRBJ1-5, with a possible D match to TRBD1 (6 bases). Trimming removed 5 bases from V and 9 bases from J, with 20 bases in between. The CDR3 consists of 15 residues. CDR1 WSHSY and CDR2 SAAADI come from the germline V gene. The CDR3 DNA reads as TGCGCCAGCAGTAACTTACAGGGCATCAAGGGGCCCCAGCATTTT. Protein: CASSNLQGIKGPQHF.

This chain links TRBV15 with TRBJ2-5; the D gene is possibly TRBD1 (5 bases). CDR1 is LNHNV and CDR2 is YYDKDF in the germline V gene (reference sequence). The CDR3 consists of 14 residues. With 1 base removed from V and 4 bases from J, the gap between germline ends came to 10 bases. The CDR3 here is CATSRVTQGETQYF. The CDR3 DNA sequence: TGTGCCACCAGCAGAGTTACCCAGGGAGAGACCCAGTACTTC. The full variable domain, rest sourced from reference TRBV15 and TRBJ2-5, is DAMVIQNPRYQVTQFGKPVTLSCSQTLNHNVMYWYQQKSSQAPKLLFHYYDKDFNNEADTPDNFQSRRPNTSFCFLDIRSPGLGDTAMYLCATSRVTQGETQYFGPGTRLLVL.

The CDR3 region is CASSLGGSSSYEQYF. CDR3 nucleotide sequence: TGTGCCAGCAGCTTAGGGGGTTCCAGCTCCTACGAGCAGTACTTC. The gene calls are TRBV7-8 and TRBJ2-7; no reliable D call. The CDR3 has 15 residues. Germline V gene lookup returns CDR1 SGHVS and CDR2 FQNEAQ. V was cut by 1 base and J by 0 bases, with 10 bases left in between.